A selection of T cell receptor beta chains follows, all from one sample in a study of OX40 agonist ivuxolimab in advanced cancers. The repertoire was sequenced with immunoSEQ multiplex PCR; TCRdb's copy has only in-frame clones and lacks some. The sample carries approximately 66,000 clones, 70% to 90% recorded once. The sequences come from CD4+ or CD8+ T cells sorted from blood, collected in a trial of the OX40 agonist ivuxolimab. These receptors were taken from an adult with an advanced solid tumor such as melanoma, head and neck, liver or kidney cancer. CDR3s leave out the opening cysteine and the closing phenylalanine or tryptophan. Each record gives: V gene, J gene, D gene, CDR3 protein. The D gene is left open where the match is weak.

TRBV9	TRBJ1-1	-	ASSVVFQAEAF
TRBV27	TRBJ2-5	-	ASSLGARPETQY
TRBV5-5	TRBJ2-2	-	ASSLVGNTGELF
TRBV12-5	TRBJ2-1	-	ASGLQRGAYNEQF
TRBV9	TRBJ2-3	TRBD2	ASSVTASGGPLHTQY
TRBV5-1	TRBJ1-1	-	ASSLVDSSTEAF
TRBV18	TRBJ1-4	-	ASSPRRESRKLF
TRBV4-1	TRBJ2-2	-	ASSQGLRSGELF
TRBV29-1	TRBJ2-3	-	SVERGTVSTDTQY
TRBV7-2	TRBJ1-1	TRBD1	ASSINRGTEAF
TRBV5-1	TRBJ1-6	TRBD1	ASSWGQTNNSPLH
TRBV19	TRBJ2-2	-	ASSITRGATGELF
TRBV6-1	TRBJ2-7	-	ASSEAGATREY
TRBV18	TRBJ1-5	-	ASSPAAGNQPQH
TRBV21-1	TRBJ2-4	-	ASMLDSLAKNIQY
TRBV10-3	TRBJ1-1	-	AIRRTNTEAF
TRBV19	TRBJ1-2	TRBD1	ASSIDRGRGGYT
TRBV15	TRBJ1-2	-	ATSDQPNYGYT
TRBV18	TRBJ1-2	TRBD1	ASSPDREVYT
TRBV2	TRBJ1-6	-	ASSPEQGNSPLH